The T cell receptor beta chain described here comes from a study of cytomegalovirus exposure and HLA in healthy donors. Findings and limits, study-wide: Later on, a genetic analysis was performed. It linked a missense variant in DCLRE1C with V- and J-gene trimming of TCR beta.

PCR amplification relied on 60 Vbeta primers (plus 13 Jbeta primers). Using immunoSEQ multiplex PCR, the repertoire was profiled, and TCRdb retains in-frame clones only, with some absent. There are around 180,000 clones in the sample; more than 80% occur only once, and about 2.4% lies in the top ten. J lost 6 bases, V lost 0 bases, and 11 bases had no gene match. The CDR3 is made up of 16 amino acids. CDR1 is MNHEY, CDR2 SVGAGI, per germline. Concerning this clone itself: Its matching antigen is unknown.

This TCR came from a male donor in good health and CMV-seronegative. The rearrangement uses TRBV6-5 and TRBJ2-7; 7 bases match TRBD1. Sequenced: PBMCs. This CDR3 reads CASSYSGQGGKGEQYF. CDR3 bases: TGTGCCAGCAGTTACTCGGGACAAGGGGGCAAAGGCGAGCAGTACTTC.